This TCR beta chain was sequenced in a study of shared clonotypes between healthy human individuals. Study-level results: Investigators collected only blood, and repertoires in tissues likely differ.

The CDR3 loop spans 15 amino acids. The V and J ends lost 6 bases and 1 base respectively, with 14 bases between them. Germline-derived CDR1 and CDR2 are MNHNS and SASEGT. Comment on this clone: The antigen is not known.

Libraries were prepared by immunoSEQ multiplex PCR; TCRdb keeps only in-frame clonotypes and omits some of them. There are under 850,000 clones in the sample; around 70% occur only once, and more than 1.5% lies in the top ten. The TCR sequence derives from a woman aged 30 to 39 in good health. The chain recombines TRBV6-1 with TRBJ2-3; D may match TRBD1 or TRBD2 (6 bases each). Source material: memory CD4+ T cells sorted from blood. The subset was: CD45RA-negative fraction. The CDR3 sequence: CASSNSRGGTDTQYF. DNA of the CDR3: TGTGCCAGCAGCAATTCGAGGGGGGGCACAGATACGCAGTATTTT.